A selection of T cell receptor beta chains follows, all from one sample in a study of CD8 T cells in ankylosing spondylitis. MiXCR, run by TCRdb on the 5' RACE reads, gives a single entry per CDR3 protein. Here the sample spans more than 400,000 distinct CDR3 sequences, about 5.4% being singletons. The specimen was blood, either unsorted or a sorted T cell fraction (not recorded which). The origin of the receptors is a male donor with ankylosing spondylitis. Both conserved end residues are part of each CDR3. D genes are given only for firm matches. The size of a clone is reported for some rows only, either as once, few or many, or as a class for expanded clones.

clone_size d_call j_call v_call cdr3_aa cdr3_nt
few TRBD2 TRBJ2-7 TRBV20-1 CSAYPLTSGGSPYEQYF TGCAGTGCCTATCCATTGACTAGCGGGGGCAGTCCCTACGAGCAGTACTTC
NA TRBD1 TRBJ1-4 TRBV29-1 CSVADRGYEKLFF TGCAGCGTTGCGGACAGGGGGTATGAAAAACTGTTTTTT
many NA TRBJ1-2 TRBV20-1 CSARDGVRGYTF TGCAGTGCTAGAGATGGAGTTAGGGGCTACACCTTC
many NA TRBJ2-1 TRBV4-1 CASSRFRGRNEQFF TGCGCCAGCAGCCGATTTCGCGGCAGGAATGAGCAGTTCTTC
many NA TRBJ2-3 TRBV24-1 CATSDARMASTDTQYF TGTGCCACCAGTGATGCTCGGATGGCGAGCACAGATACGCAGTATTTT
many NA TRBJ1-5 TRBV5-6 CASSFSRNQPQHF TGTGCCAGCAGCTTTTCTCGCAATCAGCCCCAGCATTTT
many TRBD1 TRBJ1-2 TRBV20-1 CSVGTGVLGYTF TGCAGTGTCGGGACAGGGGTATTGGGCTACACCTTC
NA TRBD2 TRBJ2-7 TRBV20-1 CSARDVAGALSYEQYF TGCAGTGCTAGAGATGTAGCGGGAGCTCTTTCATACGAGCAGTACTTC
NA NA TRBJ2-7 TRBV27 CASSYRGTGYEQYF TGTGCCAGCAGTTATCGAGGGACCGGCTACGAGCAGTACTTC
few NA TRBJ2-1 TRBV29-1 CSVLIGGDNEQFF TGCAGCGTTCTAATAGGGGGGGACAATGAGCAGTTCTTC
many NA TRBJ2-2 TRBV6-5 CASSYEPTVGELFF TGTGCCAGCAGTTATGAGCCGACAGTCGGGGAGCTGTTTTTT
many NA TRBJ1-4 TRBV7-9 CASSQFRGLGSEKLFF TGTGCCAGCAGCCAATTCCGGGGTCTTGGCAGTGAAAAACTGTTTTTT
NA NA TRBJ1-5 TRBV19 CASSIEAGRRIQPQHF TGTGCCAGTAGTATAGAGGCCGGGAGGAGGATCCAGCCCCAGCATTTT
few TRBD1 TRBJ2-3 TRBV7-9 CASSPLGQTDTQYF TGTGCCAGCAGCCCACTGGGACAGACAGATACGCAGTATTTT
many TRBD1 TRBJ2-2 TRBV7-2 CASSPWTGGTGELFF TGTGCCAGCAGCCCCTGGACAGGGGGGACCGGGGAGCTGTTTTTT
NA TRBD1 TRBJ2-2 TRBV20-1 CCARDLRRDRGSGELFF TGCTGTGCTAGAGATCTCAGGCGGGACAGGGGTTCCGGGGAGCTGTTTTTT
NA TRBD2 TRBJ2-3 TRBV19 CASSIAGTSSSTDTQYF TGTGCCAGTAGTATCGCCGGGACTAGCAGCAGCACAGATACGCAGTATTTT
many NA TRBJ2-5 TRBV24-1 CATSDFSRGNQETQYF TGTGCCACCAGTGATTTTAGTCGGGGGAACCAAGAGACCCAGTACTTC
many TRBD2 TRBJ2-1 TRBV7-2 CASSLEGTSGAREQFF TGTGCCAGCAGCTTAGAGGGGACTAGCGGGGCCAGGGAGCAGTTCTTC
many NA TRBJ2-7 TRBV13 CASSGRQVRSYEQYF TGTGCCAGCAGCGGGCGACAGGTACGCTCCTACGAGCAGTACTTC
NA TRBD2 TRBJ2-1 TRBV10-3 CAISDPKRDYNEQFF TGTGCCATCAGTGATCCCAAGCGGGATTACAATGAGCAGTTCTTC
many TRBD1 TRBJ1-5 TRBV7-8 CASSLPPQQGENSNQPQHF TGTGCCAGCAGCTTACCCCCCCAACAGGGGGAGAATAGCAATCAGCCCCAGCATTTT
many NA TRBJ2-2 TRBV4-3 CASSRQALDTGELFF TGCGCCAGCAGCCGACAGGCCTTAGACACCGGGGAGCTGTTTTTT
many NA TRBJ2-1 TRBV7-8 CASSRQVARLNEQFF TGTGCCAGCAGCCGACAGGTCGCCCGCCTCAATGAGCAGTTCTTC
many NA TRBJ1-1 TRBV6-5 CASSYSIMGVRSEAFF TGTGCCAGCAGTTACTCGATAATGGGGGTTCGATCTGAAGCTTTCTTT
many TRBD1 TRBJ1-2 TRBV28 CASGRQGDYGYTF TGTGCCAGCGGGAGACAGGGCGACTATGGCTACACCTTC
once NA TRBJ2-7 TRBV5-3 CAMGPGSGYEQYF TGTGCCATGGGCCCTGGGTCGGGGTACGAGCAGTACTTC
NA TRBD2 TRBJ2-1 TRBV5-1 CASSLTTSGYEQFF TGCGCCAGCAGCTTGACGACTAGCGGCTATGAGCAGTTCTTC
many NA TRBJ2-7 TRBV29-1 CSVERGTDEQYF TGCAGCGTCGAGAGGGGCACCGACGAGCAGTACTTC